The sequence of this T cell receptor beta chain was determined in a study of blood T cell repertoires in COVID-19. The protocol was immunoSEQ multiplex PCR, while the TCRdb copy is restricted to in-frame clones and leaves out a portion. The table includes about 40,000 clones, approximately 84% detected once. The V and J ends lost 5 bases and 5 bases respectively, with 12 bases between them. The length of the CDR3 is 13 residues. The source is a man aged 50 to 59 with active or convalescent COVID-19. The sample comprised peripheral blood. This rearrangement joins TRBV12-3 or TRBV12-4 to TRBJ1-2, with D perhaps matching TRBD1 (5 bases). CDR3 bases: TGTGCCAGCAGTAACGACAGAGCTTATGGCTACACCTTC. Its translation is CASSNDRAYGYTF.